The 31 T cell receptor beta chains given below trace back to one sample, sequenced in a study of CD8 T cells in ankylosing spondylitis. MiXCR, run by TCRdb on the 5' RACE reads, gives a single entry per CDR3 protein. The table shows around 140,000 distinct CDR3 sequences, with 15% to 20% occurring only once. These receptors have no identified antigens. Study-wide findings and caveats: Seemingly distinctive of ankylosing spondylitis blood was a TCR beta motif formed by eight highly homologous variants.

Sequenced: blood, either unsorted or a sorted T cell fraction (not recorded which). The receptors come from a male donor with ankylosing spondylitis.

This clonotype has more than one count but fewer than ten. This rearrangement joins TRBV5-1 to TRBJ2-1, with 7 bases identical to TRBD1. V shed 0 bases and J 9 bases; nucleotides not matched to a gene: 6. The CDR3 has 14 amino acids. Germline V gene lookup returns CDR1 SGHRS and CDR2 YFSETQ. The CDR3 protein is CASSLGQGVPEQFF. In nucleotides, the CDR3 is TGCGCCAGCAGCTTGGGCCAGGGGGTCCCTGAGCAGTTCTTC. Full variable domain (outside the CDR3, taken from reference TRBV5-1 and TRBJ2-1): KAGVTQTPRYLIKTRGQQVTLSCSPISGHRSVSWYQQTPGQGLQFLFEYFSETQRNKGNFPGRFSGRQFSNSRSEMNVSTLELGDSALYLCASSLGQGVPEQFFGPGTRLTVL.

This clonotype was seen only a few times. The gene calls are TRBV9 and TRBJ1-2; D is perhaps TRBD1 (6 bases). The V end lost 0 bases, the J end lost 4 bases, and 10 bases lay between the germline ends. This CDR3 has 14 amino acids. From germline, CDR1 is SGDLS and CDR2 YYNGEE. CDR3 DNA: TGTGCCAGCAGCGTAGGAACAGGGACCTATGGCTACACCTTC. It specifies CASSVGTGTYGYTF.

This clonotype was seen only a few times. The chain joins TRBV7-2 to TRBJ2-1, with D possibly TRBD2 on 6 matching bases. Trimming left V 3 bases short and J 1 base short, with 16 bases between. The CDR3 contains 17 residues. Germline CDR1 reads SGHTA; CDR2 reads FQGNSA. In DNA form, the CDR3 reads TGTGCCAGCAGCTTTTTCTGGGATGGGAGGTCCTACAATGAGCAGTTCTTC. The encoded protein is CASSFFWDGRSYNEQFF. Complete variable domain (other parts from reference TRBV7-2 and TRBJ2-1): GAGVSQSPSNKVTEKGKDVELRCDPISGHTALYWYRQSLGQGLEFLIYFQGNSAPDKSGLPSDRFSAERTGGSVSTLTIQRTQQEDSAVYLCASSFFWDGRSYNEQFFGPGTRLTVL.

The CDR3 loop is CAWIAGGGRNEQFF. The CDR3 DNA is TGTGCCTGGATAGCGGGAGGGGGAAGGAATGAGCAGTTCTTC. V is TRBV30 and J is TRBJ2-1; TRBD2 aligns across 11 bases. This CDR3 is 14 amino acids long. Per the germline V gene, CDR1 is GTSNPN and CDR2 is SVGIG (reference sequence). V trimming: 4 bases; J trimming: 7 bases; junction bases outside the gene matches: 6.

At least ten counts were recorded for this clonotype. CDR3 nucleotides: TGTGCCAGCAGTCCAAGAGGGGGGGATAGCAATCAGCCCCAGCATTTT. Protein product: CASSPRGGDSNQPQHF. The genes are TRBV27 and TRBJ1-5, with a tentative D call TRBD1 (6 bases). This CDR3 is built from 16 residues. CDR1 and CDR2 (germline): MNHEY, SMNVEV (reference sequence). V dropped 5 bases and J dropped 0 bases, with 14 bases sitting between them.

This clonotype was found many times. This rearrangement joins TRBV7-9 to TRBJ2-3; TRBD1 aligns across 9 bases. Germline V lookup: CDR1 SEHNR, CDR2 FQNEAQ (reference sequence). V lost 8 bases to trimming and J lost 6 bases; unmatched junction nucleotides: 12. The CDR3 is made up of 15 amino acids. Here the CDR3 reads CASRIIGTGSDTQYF. The CDR3 DNA follows: TGTGCCAGCCGTATCATCGGGACAGGGTCTGATACGCAGTATTTT.

This clonotype was observed a handful of times. The genes are TRBV27 and TRBJ2-2, with 7 positions matching TRBD1. The CDR3 consists of 15 residues. Trimming removed 6 bases from V and 0 bases from J; junction bases left unmatched: 4. Germline-derived CDR1 and CDR2 are MNHEY and SMNVEV (reference sequence). The DNA of the CDR3 is TGTGCCAGCAGAACCGGGACAGCGAACACCGGGGAGCTGTTTTTT. The encoded protein is CASRTGTANTGELFF.

The rearrangement joins TRBV7-8 to TRBJ2-7; D is unresolved. Germline assignment: CDR1 SGHVS and CDR2 FQNEAQ. V dropped 7 bases and J dropped 2 bases, with 18 bases sitting between them. The length of the CDR3 is 15 residues. Here the CDR3 reads CASNQKEGYTYEQYF. The CDR3 nucleotides are TGTGCCAGCAACCAAAAGGAAGGCTATACCTACGAGCAGTACTTC.

V and J are TRBV27 and TRBJ1-5; 11 nucleotides agree with TRBD1. The CDR3 consists of 14 residues. V shed 4 bases, J shed 11 bases, and the junction held 7 bases outside the gene matches. CDR1 is MNHEY and CDR2 is SMNVEV in the germline V gene (reference sequence). In DNA, the CDR3 is TGTGCCAGCAGTTCGGGACAGGGGGTGGAAGCCCAGCATTTT. Its protein is CASSSGQGVEAQHF.

This clonotype turned up a few times. This chain connects TRBV7-3 to TRBJ2-2; 10 nucleotides agree with TRBD2. From germline, CDR1 is SGHTA and CDR2 FQGTGA. The junction had 9 bases not matched to a gene; V was cut back by 4 bases and J by 7 bases. This CDR3 has 16 residues. CDR3 residues: CASSSPSGSSIGELFF. The DNA of the CDR3 is TGTGCCAGCAGCTCCCCTAGCGGGAGTTCGATCGGGGAGCTGTTTTTT.

This clonotype was counted at least ten times. The V gene is TRBV5-1, the J gene TRBJ2-3, with unresolved D. V was clipped by 0 bases and J by 4 bases, with 6 bases between them. In germline, CDR1 is SGHRS, CDR2 YFSETQ. The CDR3 runs 13 residues. The CDR3 DNA reads TGCGCCAGCAGCTTGGATTTCGCAGATACGCAGTATTTT. This encodes CASSLDFADTQYF.

The chain joins TRBV10-3 to TRBJ2-7; 8 bases are shared with TRBD1. CDR1 is ENHRY, CDR2 SYGVKD, per germline. With 4 bases clipped from V and 2 bases from J, the junction kept 4 bases outside the gene matches. The CDR3 covers 14 residues. The CDR3 loop reads CAISVGQATYEQYF. In nucleotides, the CDR3 is TGTGCCATCAGTGTGGGACAGGCCACCTACGAGCAGTACTTC.

In its sample, this clonotype was seen a few times. The rearrangement links TRBV9 to TRBJ2-2; 8 bases map to TRBD2. CDR3 length: 16 amino acids. Per the germline V gene, CDR1 is SGDLS and CDR2 is YYNGEE. Germline trimming cut 6 bases from V and 3 bases from J; bases unmatched to any gene: 10. The CDR3 nucleotides read TGTGCCAGCACCCAGACGGGAGGGCCCTACACCGGGGAGCTGTTTTTT. This sequence encodes CASTQTGGPYTGELFF.

This clonotype was counted a few times. V usage is TRBV27 and J usage is TRBJ2-3; possible D gene TRBD1, 6 bases. Trimming stripped 7 bases from V and 9 bases from J, with 11 bases between. Germline CDR1 reads MNHEY; CDR2 reads SMNVEV (reference sequence). The CDR3 is made up of 11 amino acids. Here the CDR3 reads CASTDSATQYF. CDR3 DNA: TGTGCCAGCACGGACAGCGCAACGCAGTATTTT.

The chain couples TRBV7-8 to TRBJ2-3; D may be TRBD1 or TRBD2 (6 bases each). Looked up from germline, CDR1 is SGHVS and CDR2 is FQNEAQ. V was clipped by 5 bases and J by 5 bases, with 14 bases between them. The CDR3 runs 14 residues. CDR3 sequence: CASSNGGRLDTQYF. CDR3 bases: TGTGCCAGCAGCAACGGGGGCCGGTTAGATACGCAGTATTTT.

This chain links TRBV6-2 or TRBV6-3 with TRBJ2-5, with no clear D. In germline, CDR1 is MNHEY, CDR2 SVGEGT. The CDR3 is 11 amino acids. Trimming stripped 5 bases from V and 4 bases from J, with 5 bases between. The CDR3 DNA sequence: TGTGCCAGCAGTATCGGAGAGACCCAGTACTTC. Amino acids: CASSIGETQYF.

In its sample, this clonotype was seen a few times. J is TRBJ2-2 and V is TRBV11-2; tentatively, D is TRBD2 (6 bases). Germline CDR1 is SGHAT and CDR2 is FQNNGV. The CDR3 totals 17 residues. Trimming took 0 bases from V and 6 from J, leaving 17 bases between them. The CDR3 here is CASSLDTRLEWAGELFF. CDR3 in DNA: TGTGCCAGCAGCTTAGATACGCGACTAGAGTGGGCCGGGGAGCTGTTTTTT.

The V call is TRBV4-1, the J call TRBJ2-7; TRBD1 matches at 9 bases. Germline values: CDR1 MGHRA, CDR2 YSYEKL. With 4 bases clipped from V and 6 bases from J, the junction kept 7 bases outside the gene matches. The CDR3 covers 14 residues. For the CDR3, the DNA is TGCGCCAGCAGCCGGCGGGACAGGGCTAGCGAGCAGTACTTC. This sequence encodes CASSRRDRASEQYF.

This clonotype was seen a handful of times. The chain uses TRBV6-5 and TRBJ2-5; possibly TRBD2 for D (7 bases). The V end lost 0 bases, the J end lost 4 bases, and 15 bases lay between the germline ends. CDR1 is MNHEY, CDR2 SVGAGI, per germline. This CDR3 has 16 amino acids. The CDR3 loop is CASSYSGGPGGETQYF. CDR3 in DNA: TGTGCCAGCAGTTACTCTGGGGGCCCGGGGGGAGAGACCCAGTACTTC.

In this sample, this clonotype turned up a few times. This chain joins TRBV7-9 and TRBJ2-1; 8 positions agree with TRBD2. CDR1 and CDR2 (germline): SEHNR, FQNEAQ (reference sequence). The CDR3 is 15 residues long. V trimming: 7 bases; J trimming: 1 base; junction bases outside the gene matches: 6. As DNA, the CDR3 is TGTGCCAGCACCTCGGGGGGGACTTCCTACAATGAGCAGTTCTTC. This sequence encodes CASTSGGTSYNEQFF.

This clonotype appeared a few times. This rearrangement joins TRBV12-3 or TRBV12-4 to TRBJ2-2; D might be TRBD2 (6 bases). V was pared by 11 bases and J by 7 bases, with 20 bases between. CDR3 size: 14 residues. The CDR3 region is CAAPGATKGGELFF. The CDR3 DNA reads TGTGCCGCACCGGGAGCGACCAAGGGCGGGGAGCTGTTTTTT.

This clonotype has a count of ten or more. The V and J genes are TRBV12-3 or TRBV12-4 and TRBJ1-3; no reliable D call. This CDR3 comprises 14 residues. V dropped 6 bases and J dropped 4 bases, with 13 bases sitting between them. CDR3 region: CASRYPLGGNTIYF. In DNA, the CDR3 is TGTGCCAGCAGATACCCCCTGGGAGGAAACACCATATATTTT.

The sample holds a few counts of this clonotype. The chain joins TRBV28 to TRBJ2-7; tentatively, D is TRBD2 (5 bases). Germline loops: CDR1 MDHEN, CDR2 SYDVKM. The CDR3 has 15 amino acids. With 3 bases removed from V and 2 bases from J, the gap between germline ends came to 14 bases. CDR3 DNA: TGTGCCAGCAGTTTTGGGCGGACTGCAACCTACGAGCAGTACTTC. As protein: CASSFGRTATYEQYF.

The rearrangement links TRBV5-6 to TRBJ2-1, with 7 nucleotides matching TRBD1. Germline CDR1 reads SGHDT; CDR2 reads YYEEEE. V was clipped by 3 bases and J by 4 bases; unmatched bases: 7. This CDR3 is built from 15 residues. CDR3 sequence reads: CASSWGTAYYNEQFF. The CDR3 DNA reads TGTGCCAGCAGCTGGGGGACAGCCTATTACAATGAGCAGTTCTTC.

The chain combines TRBV12-3 or TRBV12-4 with TRBJ1-5, with unresolved D. Trimming cost V 3 bases and J 4 bases, with 7 bases left between them. The CDR3 has 13 amino acids. The CDR3 DNA reads as TGTGCCAGCAGTTTTTACGGGAATCAGCCCCAGCATTTT. Amino acid sequence: CASSFYGNQPQHF.

This clonotype occurred many times. This rearrangement joins TRBV12-3 or TRBV12-4 to TRBJ2-2; 9 positions agree with TRBD2. The ends lost 7 bases at V and 6 bases at J; junction bases unmatched: 9. The CDR3 length is 15 residues. CDR3 protein: CASIRREGPPGELFF. CDR3 sequence (DNA): TGTGCCAGCATTCGGCGGGAGGGACCTCCCGGGGAGCTGTTTTTT.

A single count supports this clonotype. A single base separates this from a much larger clone, so it may be a read error. This sequence joins TRBV27 and TRBJ2-7; the match to TRBD1 covers 9 bases. This CDR3 region has 12 residues. CDR1 and CDR2 from the germline V gene are MNHEY and SMNVEV (reference sequence). CDR3: CPSRGTGSEQYF. CDR3 nucleotide sequence: TGTCCCAGCAGGGGGACAGGGTCCGAGCAGTACTTC.

The rearrangement joins TRBV27 to TRBJ2-7; 7 positions match TRBD1. The J segment lost 4 bases and the V segment lost 5 bases, leaving 8 bases of the junction unmatched. The CDR3 totals 14 residues. CDR1 and CDR2 from the germline V gene are MNHEY and SMNVEV (reference sequence). This CDR3 is CASSPQGDRYEQYF. The CDR3 coding sequence is TGTGCCAGCAGTCCGCAGGGGGATCGGTACGAGCAGTACTTC.

This clonotype has ten or more counts. V gene TRBV29-1 combines with J gene TRBJ2-1, with D possibly being TRBD2 (6 bases). Trimming took 7 bases from V and 0 from J, leaving 13 bases between them. CDR3 size: 14 residues. Looked up from germline, CDR1 is SQVTM and CDR2 is ANQGSEA. This CDR3 is CSAPTGSSYNEQFF. As DNA, the CDR3 is TGCAGCGCCCCGACCGGGAGCTCCTACAATGAGCAGTTCTTC.

This chain links TRBV6-2 or TRBV6-3 with TRBJ2-1; the match to TRBD2 covers 12 bases. V shed 2 bases and J 7 bases; nucleotides not matched to a gene: 6. The CDR3 loop spans 16 amino acids. CDR1 MNHEY and CDR2 SVGEGT come from the germline V gene. The CDR3 DNA reads as TGTGCCAGCAGTTACGGGCTAGCGGGAGGGTGGAATGAGCAGTTCTTC. The encoded protein is CASSYGLAGGWNEQFF.

The chain has TRBV6-5 and TRBJ2-1; no clear D. Germline CDR1 reads MNHEY; CDR2 reads SVGAGI. V dropped 6 bases and J dropped 9 bases, with 12 bases sitting between them. This CDR3 is 12 amino acids long. DNA of the CDR3: TGTGCCAGCAGAGATATCTTTGGTGAGCAGTTCTTC. This translates into CASRDIFGEQFF.